This T cell receptor (beta chain) is from a study of early T cells in non-severe SARS-CoV-2 infection. Study in general: Whole-blood bulk RNA, unsorted, was sequenced, and chains were unpaired.

This clonotype was counted ten times or more. Its antigen is unknown. As part of library construction, unique molecular identifiers were attached to individual cDNA molecules. A single record per CDR3 protein comes from TCRdb applying MiXCR to the 5' RACE reads. The sample contains around 98,000 distinct CDR3 sequences, 11% of which appear only once. V gave up 3 bases and J gave up 5 bases, with 19 bases separating them. The CDR3 spans 17 residues. CDR1 MNHEY and CDR2 SMNVEV come from the germline V gene (reference sequence). General study findings and limits: There was a bias toward anti-spike CD8 responses in VDJdb matching, which missed private and CD4 specificities.

The sequence came from an adult who was a healthcare worker with PCR-confirmed SARS-CoV-2 infection or an uninfected control (not recorded which). The sequencing input was whole blood. The V call is TRBV27, the J call TRBJ2-2; D may match TRBD1 or TRBD2 (6 bases each). CDR3 DNA: TGTGCCAGCAGTTTTTACGGGGGCGGATTAACAACCGGGGAGCTGTTTTTT. It specifies CASSFYGGGLTTGELFF.